This T cell receptor beta chain was observed in a study of Ad26.COV2.S vaccination and SARS-CoV-2 variants. Whole-study results and caveats: Those who received the vaccine showed greater spike-specific TCR breadth than those given placebo. Substantial breadth was reportedly displayed by spike-specific CD8+ and CD4+ T cell responses after vaccination.

A remark on this clone: The antigen is undetermined.

The treatment was: around 19 received Ad26.COV2.S at low or high dose, single or two shots; roughly five received placebo; per-sample allocation not given. All samples were drawn on day 63, counting from the first vaccine or placebo injection. Trimming took 4 bases from V and 6 from J, leaving 11 bases between them. Germline values: CDR1 SGHNT, CDR2 YYREEE (reference sequence). The CDR3 is 13 residues long. The assay was immunoSEQ multiplex PCR, and TCRdb's table has in-frame clones only and misses some. Among about 220,000 clones listed, roughly 90% were seen once. The specimen was peripheral blood, collected in a trial of Ad26.COV2.S vaccine versus placebo. The rearrangement joins TRBV5-4 to TRBJ2-1, with a weak D call TRBD2 (6 bases). The receptor comes from a person aged 18-60 years who received the Ad26.COV2.S COVID-19 vaccine or a placebo. CDR3 sequence reads: CASSPTSSNEQFF. The CDR3 nucleotides are TGTGCCAGCAGCCCCACTAGCAGCAATGAGCAGTTCTTC. The complete variable domain, with remaining parts taken from reference TRBV5-4 and TRBJ2-1, reads ETGVTQSPTHLIKTRGQQVTLRCSSQSGHNTVSWYQQALGQGPQFIFQYYREEENGRGNFPPRFSGLQFPNYSSELNVNALELDDSALYLCASSPTSSNEQFFGPGTRLTVL.